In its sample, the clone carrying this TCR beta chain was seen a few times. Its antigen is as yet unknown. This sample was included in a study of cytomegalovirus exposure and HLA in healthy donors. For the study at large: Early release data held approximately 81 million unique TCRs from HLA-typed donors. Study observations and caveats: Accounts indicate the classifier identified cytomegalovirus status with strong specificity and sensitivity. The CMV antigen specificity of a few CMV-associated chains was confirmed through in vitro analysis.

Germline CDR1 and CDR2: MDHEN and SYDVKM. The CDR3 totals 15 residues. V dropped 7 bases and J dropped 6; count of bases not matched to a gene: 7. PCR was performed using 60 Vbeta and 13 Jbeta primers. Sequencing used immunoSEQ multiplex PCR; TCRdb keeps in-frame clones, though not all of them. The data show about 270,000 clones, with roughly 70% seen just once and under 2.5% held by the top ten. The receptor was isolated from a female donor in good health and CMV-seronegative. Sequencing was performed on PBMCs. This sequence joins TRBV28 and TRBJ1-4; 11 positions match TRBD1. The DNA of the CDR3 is TGTGCCAGCACCGGAGGGGGACAGGGGGATGAAAAACTGTTTTTT. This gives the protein CASTGGGQGDEKLFF.